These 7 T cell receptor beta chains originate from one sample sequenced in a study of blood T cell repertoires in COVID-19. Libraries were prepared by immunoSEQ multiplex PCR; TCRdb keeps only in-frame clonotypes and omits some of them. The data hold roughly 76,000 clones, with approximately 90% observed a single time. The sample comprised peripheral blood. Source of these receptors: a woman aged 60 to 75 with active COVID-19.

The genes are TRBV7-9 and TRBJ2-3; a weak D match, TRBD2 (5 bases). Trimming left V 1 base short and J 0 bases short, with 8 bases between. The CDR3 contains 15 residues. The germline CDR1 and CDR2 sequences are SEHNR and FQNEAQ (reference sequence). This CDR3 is CASSLVGGSTDTQYF. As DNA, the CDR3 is TGTGCCAGCAGCTTAGTAGGAGGTAGCACAGATACGCAGTATTTT.

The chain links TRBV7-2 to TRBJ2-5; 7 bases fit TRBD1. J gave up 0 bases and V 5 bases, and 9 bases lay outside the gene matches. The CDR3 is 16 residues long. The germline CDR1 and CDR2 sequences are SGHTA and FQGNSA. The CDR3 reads CASSLSGTEYQETQYF. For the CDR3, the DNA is TGTGCCAGCAGCCTTTCCGGGACAGAGTACCAAGAGACCCAGTACTTC.

The CDR3 region has the DNA TGTGCCAGCAGAACAGGGTTGGACACCGGGGAGCTGTTTTTT. Protein: CASRTGLDTGELFF. The chain joins TRBV25-1 to TRBJ2-2; weak D call: TRBD1 (6 bases). The CDR3 runs 14 residues. Trimming left V 6 bases short and J 3 bases short, with 11 bases between. Germline V CDR1 and CDR2: MGHDK, SYGVNS.

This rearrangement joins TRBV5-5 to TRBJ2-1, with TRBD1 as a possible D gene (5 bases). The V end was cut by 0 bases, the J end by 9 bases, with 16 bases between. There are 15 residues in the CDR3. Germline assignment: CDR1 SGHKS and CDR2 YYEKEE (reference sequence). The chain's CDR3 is CASSLVQADISEQFF. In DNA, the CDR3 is TGTGCCAGCAGCTTGGTACAGGCGGACATTAGTGAGCAGTTCTTC. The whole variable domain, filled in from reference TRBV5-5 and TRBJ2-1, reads DAGVTQSPTHLIKTRGQQVTLRCSPISGHKSVSWYQQVLGQGPQFIFQYYEKEERGRGNFPDRFSARQFPNYSSELNVNALLLGDSALYLCASSLVQADISEQFFGPGTRLTVL.

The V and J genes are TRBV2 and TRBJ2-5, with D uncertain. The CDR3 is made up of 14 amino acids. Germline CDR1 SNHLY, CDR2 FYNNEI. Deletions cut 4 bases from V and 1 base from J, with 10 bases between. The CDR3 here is CASSGQSFQETQYF. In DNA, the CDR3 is TGTGCCAGCAGTGGGCAGTCCTTCCAAGAGACCCAGTACTTC.

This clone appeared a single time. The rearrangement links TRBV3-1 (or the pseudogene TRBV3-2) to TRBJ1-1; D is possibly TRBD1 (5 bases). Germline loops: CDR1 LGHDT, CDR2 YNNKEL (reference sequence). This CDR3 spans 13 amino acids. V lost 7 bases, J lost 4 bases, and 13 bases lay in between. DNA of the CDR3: TGTGCCAGCATCTCAGGGTGGGGCACTGAAGCTTTCTTT. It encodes CASISGWGTEAFF.

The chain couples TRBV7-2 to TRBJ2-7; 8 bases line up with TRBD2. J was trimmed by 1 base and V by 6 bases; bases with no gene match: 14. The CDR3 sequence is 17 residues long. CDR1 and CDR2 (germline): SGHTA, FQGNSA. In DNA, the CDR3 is TGTGCCAGCAGTAAACCGCCCGGGACTAGAGGGTCCTACGAGCAGTACTTC. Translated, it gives CASSKPPGTRGSYEQYF.